The 9 T cell receptor beta chains below all came from one sample that was sequenced in a study of glioma-infiltrating T cells. TCR alpha and beta CDR3 regions were amplified from RNA using iRepertoire nested multiplex PCR. Each CDR3 protein is one row after TCRdb ran MiXCR on the multiplex PCR reads. The sample has about 380,000 distinct CDR3 sequences, 41% seen once. Sequences were obtained from glioma tissue, nonneoplastic brain tissue, or PBMCs (not recorded which). The receptors here all came from a human donor with low-grade glioma or glioblastoma, undergoing nonglioma brain surgery, or in good health (not recorded which).

This clonotype was recorded once. This chain links TRBV7-2 with TRBJ1-4; tentative D call: TRBD1 (5 bases). Germline CDR1 and CDR2: SGHTA and FQGNSA. The length of the CDR3 is 14 residues. V dropped 6 bases and J dropped 5 bases, with 13 bases sitting between them. CDR3 residues: CASSVLGGNEKLFF. CDR3 sequence (DNA): TGTGCCAGCAGTGTTCTGGGGGGGAATGAAAAACTGTTTTTT.

This chain joins TRBV18 and TRBJ1-2; D gene ambiguous. The germline CDR1 and CDR2 sequences are KGHSH and LQKENI. The CDR3 extends over 13 amino acids. Trimming removed 4 bases from V and 4 bases from J, with 10 bases in between. DNA of the CDR3: TGTGCCAGCTCACGGGAACTAAGCTATGGCTACACCTTC. Translating gives CASSRELSYGYTF.

The CDR3, as DNA: TGTGCCAGCAGCGGGCGTCCCGGGACAGGGGCCGATGGCTACACCTTC. This encodes CASSGRPGTGADGYTF. V usage is TRBV7-9 and J usage is TRBJ1-2; 10 bases are a match to TRBD1. This CDR3 is built from 16 residues. Per the germline V gene, CDR1 is SEHNR and CDR2 is FQNEAQ (reference sequence). The J segment lost 6 bases and the V segment lost 5 bases, leaving 12 bases of the junction unmatched.

Points on this clonotype: One base away lies a much larger clone, so this may be a sequencing read error. V usage is TRBV6-1 and J usage is TRBJ2-1, with a tentative D call TRBD2 (5 bases). Trimming pared 8 bases from V and 1 base from J, leaving 15 bases between. The germline gives CDR1 MNHNS, CDR2 SASEGT. The CDR3 has 15 amino acids. This chain's CDR3 is CASLGRGQSYNEQFF. CDR3 in DNA: TGTGCCAGCCTTGGGAGAGGCCAGTCCTACAATGAGCAGTTCTTC.

This clonotype has more than one count but fewer than ten. The chain recombines TRBV4-1 with TRBJ1-1; a weak D match, TRBD1 (5 bases). Germline loops: CDR1 MGHRA, CDR2 YSYEKL. The V and J ends lost 4 bases and 1 base respectively, with 10 bases between them. CDR3 length equals 14 residues. This CDR3 reads CASSREGKNTEAFF. The CDR3, as DNA: TGCGCCAGCAGCCGCGAGGGGAAGAACACTGAAGCTTTCTTT.

V usage is TRBV7-2 and J usage is TRBJ2-7; the match to TRBD2 covers 7 bases. V shed 5 bases, J shed 4 bases, and the junction held 14 bases outside the gene matches. This CDR3 has 16 amino acids. Per the germline V gene, CDR1 is SGHTA and CDR2 is FQGNSA. CDR3 in DNA: TGTGCCAGCAGCGGATTTGGTGGGGAGGGCGGGTACGAGCAGTACTTC. Translation: CASSGFGGEGGYEQYF.

This clonotype was seen only a few times. This chain links TRBV20-1 with TRBJ2-7; TRBD2 matches 8 bases. V trimming: 5 bases; J trimming: 0 bases; junction bases outside the gene matches: 12. The CDR3 sequence is 16 residues long. Germline V lookup: CDR1 DFQATT, CDR2 SNEGSKA (reference sequence). Here the CDR3 reads CSAAPHRLASSYEQYF. As DNA, the CDR3 is TGCAGTGCTGCACCCCATCGACTAGCGAGCTCCTACGAGCAGTACTTC.

The gene calls are TRBV27 and TRBJ1-5, with D tentatively TRBD1 (5 bases). The CDR3 sequence is 18 residues long. Trimming removed 1 base at V and 5 bases at J, with 21 bases between. From germline, CDR1 is MNHEY and CDR2 SMNVEV (reference sequence). CDR3 sequence (DNA): TGTGCCAGCAGTTTATTCAACACCGGGGCTTCCCTTCATCAGCCCCAGCATTTT. Translating it yields CASSLFNTGASLHQPQHF.

This clonotype was picked up a small number of times. This chain uses TRBV24-1 with TRBJ1-5, with D uncertain. The CDR3 covers 9 residues. The germline V gene has CDR1 KGHDR and CDR2 SFDVKD. Deletions cut 7 bases from V and 14 bases from J, with 8 bases between. The CDR3 region is CATRGGKHF. The CDR3 coding sequence is TGTGCCACCAGAGGTGGTAAGCATTTT.